These T cell receptor beta chains were read from a single sample in a study of cytomegalovirus exposure and HLA in healthy donors. Assay used: immunoSEQ multiplex PCR; TCRdb lists only in-frame clones, some missing. Reported are around 76,000 clones; the ten largest clones contain less than 6%. Sequencing used PBMCs. Receptors were obtained from a man between 40 and 49 years old in good health and CMV-seronegative. CDR3s include the opening cysteine and the closing phenylalanine or tryptophan. Each record gives: V gene, D gene, J gene, CDR3 protein, CDR3 DNA. The D gene is left open where the match is weak.

>TRBV19|-|TRBJ1-5
CASSIDLYQPQHF
TGTGCCAGTAGTATAGATCTGTATCAGCCCCAGCATTTT
>TRBV7-6|TRBD1|TRBJ2-3
CASSLGKTGVTDTQYF
TGTGCCAGCAGCTTGGGAAAGACAGGGGTAACAGATACGCAGTATTTT
>TRBV6-5|-|TRBJ2-2
CASREVGPGELFF
TGTGCCAGCAGGGAAGTGGGCCCCGGGGAGCTGTTTTTT
>TRBV6-6|TRBD1|TRBJ2-7
CASRPPDRIYEQYF
TGTGCCAGCAGACCCCCGGACAGGATCTACGAGCAGTACTTC
>TRBV4-3|-|TRBJ2-7
CASSQDGGSKQYF
TGCGCCAGCAGCCAAGACGGAGGGAGCAAACAGTACTTC
>TRBV27|TRBD1|TRBJ1-2
CASSPQKGTATNGYTF
TGTGCCAGCAGTCCACAAAAAGGGACAGCTACAAATGGCTACACCTTC
>TRBV10-3|TRBD2|TRBJ2-7
CAISYQRENAEQYF
TGTGCCATCAGCTATCAGCGGGAGAATGCCGAGCAGTACTTC
>TRBV2|-|TRBJ1-4
CASREGENEKLFF
TGTGCCAGCAGGGAAGGAGAGAATGAAAAACTGTTTTTT
>TRBV6-6|TRBD1|TRBJ1-2
CASSYSDRNYGYTF
TGTGCCAGCAGTTACTCGGACAGGAACTATGGCTACACCTTC
>TRBV7-6|TRBD2|TRBJ2-7
CASSLESAGGLGFYF
TGTGCCAGCAGCTTAGAGTCGGCGGGAGGCCTGGGGTTCTACTTC
>TRBV29-1|-|TRBJ2-7
CSVGHHPYEQYF
TGCAGCGTCGGACACCATCCCTACGAGCAGTACTTC
>TRBV30|-|TRBJ1-4
CAFLETEEKLFF
TGTGCCTTTCTTGAGACGGAGGAAAAACTGTTTTTT
>TRBV4-1|-|TRBJ1-2
CASSHRRGYGYTF
TGCGCCAGCAGCCACCGTAGGGGCTATGGCTACACCTTC
>TRBV6-1|-|TRBJ1-4
CASSPGISGEKLFF
TGTGCCAGCAGTCCAGGGATATCGGGTGAAAAACTGTTTTTT
>TRBV6-6|-|TRBJ2-7
CASSYSVGRSSYEQYF
TGTGCCAGCAGTTACTCGGTCGGTCGGTCCTCCTACGAGCAGTACTTC
>TRBV5-4|-|TRBJ2-7
CASSRRLNYEQYF
TGTGCCAGCAGCCGGCGGTTGAACTACGAGCAGTACTTC
>TRBV27|TRBD2|TRBJ2-1
CASSLLAGVGNEQFF
TGTGCCAGCAGTCTACTAGCGGGAGTTGGCAATGAGCAGTTCTTC
>TRBV18|-|TRBJ2-7
CASSPWGDEQYF
TGTGCCAGCTCACCCTGGGGAGACGAGCAGTACTTC
>TRBV5-6|TRBD2|TRBJ2-2
CASSLGTSLITGELFF
TGTGCCAGCAGCTTAGGGACTAGTCTAATAACCGGGGAGCTGTTTTTT
>TRBV5-1|-|TRBJ1-1
CASSLGPGENTEAFF
TGCGCCAGCAGCTTGGGGCCGGGGGAGAACACTGAAGCTTTCTTT
>TRBV9|-|TRBJ1-2
CASSASRELSYGYTF
TGTGCCAGCAGCGCCTCCCGGGAATTGAGCTATGGCTACACCTTC
>TRBV5-1|TRBD2|TRBJ2-5
CASSLTPTSGGYETQYF
TGCGCCAGCAGCCTAACCCCGACTAGCGGGGGGTACGAGACCCAGTACTTC
>TRBV30|TRBD2|TRBJ2-7
CAWSSLSGLAGGEQYF
TGTGCCTGGAGCAGTTTAAGTGGACTAGCGGGAGGCGAGCAGTACTTC
>TRBV30|-|TRBJ1-3
CAFVGGTGNTIYF
TGTGCCTTCGTAGGGGGTACTGGAAACACCATATATTTT
>TRBV30|TRBD1|TRBJ1-5
CAWSWDRDDQPQHF
TGTGCCTGGAGCTGGGACAGGGACGATCAGCCCCAGCATTTT
>TRBV28|TRBD1|TRBJ1-5
CASSTGGYQPQHF
TGTGCCAGCAGTACAGGGGGTTATCAGCCCCAGCATTTT
>TRBV10-1|-|TRBJ1-5
CASSESWEAGKSNQPQHF
TGCGCCAGCAGTGAGTCCTGGGAGGCTGGGAAGAGCAATCAGCCCCAGCATTTT
>TRBV13|TRBD2|TRBJ2-3
CASSLGRLAGDTQYF
TGTGCCAGCAGCTTAGGCCGACTAGCGGGAGATACGCAGTATTTT
>TRBV18|TRBD2|TRBJ2-1
CASSPARGEAGGLENEQFF
TGTGCCAGCTCCCCGGCGAGAGGGGAAGCGGGGGGACTGGAGAATGAGCAGTTCTTC
>TRBV6-5|TRBD2|TRBJ2-7
CASSYSSAGGWEQYF
TGTGCCAGCAGTTACTCGTCGGCGGGAGGTTGGGAGCAGTACTTC
>TRBV7-6|-|TRBJ1-1
CASSLGGYDTEAFF
TGTGCCAGCAGCTTAGGAGGGTACGACACTGAAGCTTTCTTT
>TRBV14|TRBD1|TRBJ1-2
CASSQGQGFYNYGYTF
TGTGCCAGCAGCCAAGGACAGGGATTTTATAACTATGGCTACACCTTC
>TRBV28|TRBD1|TRBJ1-5
CASSIVTGSNQPQHF
TGTGCCAGCAGTATAGTGACAGGGAGCAATCAGCCCCAGCATTTT
>TRBV25-1|-|TRBJ1-1
CASSEGARMAFF
TGTGCCAGCAGTGAGGGGGCGCGAATGGCTTTCTTT
>TRBV2|-|TRBJ2-2
CARLGVNTGELFF
TGTGCCAGGCTCGGGGTGAACACCGGGGAGCTGTTTTTT
>TRBV18|TRBD2|TRBJ2-7
CASSPPARAGVEQYF
TGTGCCAGCTCACCTCCTGCCCGGGCGGGGGTCGAGCAGTACTTC
>TRBV7-2|-|TRBJ2-3
CASSSRPRGPTDTQYF
TGTGCCAGCAGCTCCCGGCCCCGCGGCCCCACAGATACGCAGTATTTT
>TRBV15|-|TRBJ1-4
CATSRASVATNEKLFF
TGTGCCACCAGCAGAGCGTCAGTTGCAACTAATGAAAAACTGTTTTTT
>TRBV11-2|TRBD2|TRBJ2-7
CASSFHTTSRSYEQYF
TGTGCCAGCAGTTTCCATACGACTAGCCGTTCCTACGAGCAGTACTTC
>TRBV9|TRBD1|TRBJ2-1
CASSALTGDYNEQFF
TGTGCCAGCAGCGCACTGACAGGGGACTACAATGAGCAGTTCTTC